Here is one T cell receptor beta chain with its context. Its antigen is not identified. V shed 6 bases and J 5 bases; nucleotides not matched to a gene: 4. Germline V gives CDR1 LGHNA, CDR2 YSLEER. The CDR3 is 15 amino acids. This sample is part of a study of cytomegalovirus exposure and HLA in healthy donors. Across the study: According to later analysis, the same platform produced the 110 or so validation and 666 first-cohort repertoires.

TCRdb keeps only in-frame clones here, not all; method: immunoSEQ multiplex PCR. The data contain 260,000 or so clones, approximately 87% of them seen just once; the ten biggest clones take up 2.5% to 3%. Study-wide results and caveats: Among TCR beta chains, those listed as cytomegalovirus-associated numbered under 200.

The sequencing sample was made of PBMCs. The source of this sequence is a man aged 18 to 29 in good health and CMV-seronegative. The chain combines TRBV4-3 with TRBJ2-2; 12 nucleotides line up with TRBD2. The CDR3 sequence: CASRSSGRGTGELFF. For the CDR3, the DNA is TGCGCCAGCAGATCTAGCGGGAGGGGAACCGGGGAGCTGTTTTTT.